This T cell receptor (beta chain) was recovered during a study of vaccination and CD4 T cells after COVID-19. About the research overall: Convalescent cases consisted of six males and four females, of whom two were Hispanic. Stimuli were overlapping spike peptide pools of SARS-CoV-2 and three common cold coronaviruses (HCoV-NL63, HCoV-OC43, HCoV-229E).

Treatment defined: 10-day PBMC culture with coronavirus spike peptide pools or control peptides (ViraFEST assay). By frequency in the sample, this clonotype is medium-sized. The target antigen is unknown. Study results and limitations: The rise in median SARS-CoV-2-reactive clonotypes, from roughly 22 to 38, was not significant.

The CDR3 is 15 amino acids. With 6 bases removed from V and 0 bases from J, the gap between germline ends came to 14 bases. The germline CDR1 and CDR2 sequences are MNHNS and SASEGT. With the Oncomine TCR Beta short-read assay, DNA from cultured CD4+ T cells was sequenced. Someone extracted genomic DNA from cultured CD4+ T cells. TCRdb analysed the PCR reads with MiXCR anew, one entry per CDR3 protein. The sample shows over 3,500 distinct CDR3 sequences, 21% of them seen only once. This specimen was CD4+ T cells from blood, cultured in vitro, taken after SARS-CoV-2 vaccination. The TCR originated in a human donor who had recovered from COVID-19. The chain recombines TRBV6-1 with TRBJ1-1; D not resolved. Here the CDR3 DNA reads TGTGCCAGCAGCTATAACTACCGCTTGAACACTGAAGCTTTCTTT. Amino acids: CASSYNYRLNTEAFF.